This entry concerns a single T cell receptor (beta chain). Its antigen is unidentified. The sample is drawn from a study of T-cell memory formation after mild COVID-19. The wider study: Clusters of TCRs were largely donor specific.

TCRalpha and TCRbeta libraries used 5'RACE with constant-segment primers and UMIs. Via MiXCR, TCRdb re-called the 5' RACE reads, giving one row per CDR3 protein. The repertoire includes about 410,000 distinct CDR3 sequences, roughly 18% of them detected once, and about 22% sits in the top ten. The study's findings and limits: Later expanders leaned CD4+, whereas clones that contracted between day 15 and 85 were balanced CD4/CD8. There were some responding clones in pre-infection memory, which suggested that cross-reactive memory had joined.

The sequence came from a man aged 18 to 29 who had mild COVID-19 (a few samples of this study predate the infection). Cell type and time point are not known. The specimen was PBMCs or a T cell subset sorted from them (not recorded which).

DNA for the CDR3: TGTGCCAGTAGTATAGATCTATGGGACAGCGAAAAACTGTTTTTT. Amino acid sequence: CASSIDLWDSEKLFF. This sequence joins TRBV19 and TRBJ1-4, with TRBD1 matching over 7 bases. V lost 0 bases and J lost 8; bases outside the gene matches: 6. CDR1 is LNHDA, CDR2 SQIVND, per germline (reference sequence). The CDR3 totals 15 residues.